Listed below are T cell receptor beta chains from one sample, sequenced in a study of blood T cell repertoires in COVID-19. TCRdb's table, derived via immunoSEQ multiplex PCR, lists solely in-frame clones and lacks some. The table records 330,000 or so clones, 87% of them present only once. Material: peripheral blood. These receptors were collected from a young man with COVID-19, enrolled during active disease. The CDR3 runs from the conserved cysteine through the conserved F or W. Fields, in order: D gene, clone size, J gene, V gene, CDR3 protein, CDR3 DNA. A D gene is named only where the DNA matches it firmly. Only some rows state a clone size, as once, few, many or a class for expanded clones.

TRBD1 | NA | TRBJ2-2 | TRBV7-9 | CASGVYRGTGELFF | TGTGCCAGCGGGGTATACAGGGGAACCGGGGAGCTGTTTTTT
NA | NA | TRBJ2-1 | TRBV3-1/TRBV3-2 | CASSQRGIAWASYNEQFF | TGTGCCAGCAGCCAAAGGGGGATAGCGTGGGCCTCCTACAATGAGCAGTTCTTC
TRBD1 | NA | TRBJ1-1 | TRBV7-9 | CASSLDRGRDFSMNTEAFF | TGTGCCAGCAGCCTCGACAGGGGCCGCGATTTCTCGATGAACACTGAAGCTTTCTTT
TRBD1 | once | TRBJ1-1 | TRBV10-2 | CASSGQGLNTEAFF | TGCGCCAGCAGTGGACAGGGCTTGAACACTGAAGCTTTCTTT
NA | once | TRBJ1-1 | TRBV2 | CASSESGILMNTEAFF | TGTGCCAGCAGTGAATCCGGAATACTAATGAACACTGAAGCTTTCTTT
TRBD2 | NA | TRBJ2-5 | TRBV28 | CATTGASGSLETQYF | TGTGCCACCACCGGGGCTAGCGGGAGTTTAGAGACCCAGTACTTC
TRBD2 | NA | TRBJ2-3 | TRBV7-9 | CASSFTALAGGTDTQYF | TGTGCCAGCAGCTTTACGGCCCTAGCGGGGGGCACAGATACGCAGTATTTT
TRBD1 | once | TRBJ1-1 | TRBV5-6 | CASSFRDRGFTEAFF | TGTGCCAGCAGCTTCCGGGACAGGGGATTCACTGAAGCTTTCTTT
TRBD2 | NA | TRBJ2-4 | TRBV29-1 | CSVASLAGLENIQYF | TGCAGCGTCGCCTCCCTAGCGGGGCTTGAAAACATTCAGTACTTC
TRBD1 | NA | TRBJ1-5 | TRBV27 | CASSPSQGEANQPQHF | TGTGCCAGCAGTCCCTCACAGGGGGAGGCCAATCAGCCCCAGCATTTT
TRBD1 | once | TRBJ2-7 | TRBV5-1 | CASSLRIIGQASSYEQYF | TGCGCCAGCAGCCTCAGGATTATAGGACAGGCGAGCTCCTACGAGCAGTACTTC
NA | NA | TRBJ2-1 | TRBV19 | CASSIDPGGEQFF | TGTGCCAGTAGTATAGACCCCGGCGGGGAGCAGTTCTTC
TRBD1 | NA | TRBJ1-2 | TRBV12-3/TRBV12-4 | CASRGTGSYGYTF | TGTGCCAGCAGGGGGACAGGCTCCTATGGCTACACCTTC
NA | NA | TRBJ1-2 | TRBV14 | CASSLQSGYGYTF | TGTGCCAGCAGCCTTCAGTCGGGCTATGGCTACACCTTC
TRBD1 | NA | TRBJ1-1 | TRBV5-6 | CASSFRQGEGTEAFF | TGTGCCAGCAGCTTTAGACAGGGGGAAGGCACTGAAGCTTTCTTT
NA | NA | TRBJ2-1 | TRBV11-2 | CASSLAGLQGNEQFF | TGTGCCAGCAGCTTGGCAGGGCTCCAGGGCAATGAGCAGTTCTTC
TRBD2 | once | TRBJ2-2 | TRBV10-3 | CAISWTRDTGELFF | TGTGCCATCAGCTGGACTAGAGACACCGGGGAGCTGTTTTTT
NA | NA | TRBJ2-7 | TRBV3-1/TRBV3-2 | CASSQIGGRYEQYF | TGTGCCAGCAGCCAAATCGGGGGAAGGTACGAGCAGTACTTC
NA | NA | TRBJ1-2 | TRBV7-8 | CASSLGELNRINYGYTF | TGTGCCAGCAGCTTGGGCGAACTCAACAGGATTAACTATGGCTACACCTTC
NA | NA | TRBJ2-3 | TRBV3-1/TRBV3-2 | CASSQPGEWFTDTQYF | TGTGCCAGCAGCCAACCTGGGGAGTGGTTCACAGATACGCAGTATTTT
NA | NA | TRBJ2-1 | TRBV11-2 | CASSLRSNEQFF | TGTGCCAGCAGCTTACGTAGCAATGAGCAGTTCTTC
NA | NA | TRBJ1-3 | TRBV18 | CASSWDTSSGNTIYF | TGTGCCAGCTCATGGGACACGAGCTCTGGAAACACCATATATTTT
NA | NA | TRBJ1-2 | TRBV18 | CASSPGAGYTF | TGTGCCAGCTCACCAGGGGCTGGCTACACCTTC
NA | NA | TRBJ2-7 | TRBV7-7 | CASSSGVGSYEQYF | TGTGCCAGCAGCTCGGGAGTAGGGAGCTACGAGCAGTACTTC
TRBD1 | NA | TRBJ1-1 | TRBV6-2/TRBV6-3 | CASSYSRDRFTEAFF | TGTGCCAGCAGTTACTCCAGGGACAGGTTTACTGAAGCTTTCTTT
NA | NA | TRBJ2-2 | TRBV27 | CASSREGVGSRGTGELFF | TGTGCCAGCAGTCGCGAGGGGGTGGGGTCGAGAGGCACCGGGGAGCTGTTTTTT
NA | NA | TRBJ1-1 | TRBV11-2 | CASSPELSDTEAFF | TGTGCCAGCAGCCCTGAATTGTCGGACACTGAAGCTTTCTTT
TRBD1 | NA | TRBJ1-4 | TRBV7-2 | CASSPPGQAEKLFF | TGTGCCAGCAGCCCACCGGGACAGGCGGAAAAACTGTTTTTT
NA | NA | TRBJ2-1 | TRBV4-3 | CASSQEGRPYEQFF | TGCGCCAGCAGCCAAGAGGGGAGGCCCTATGAGCAGTTCTTC
NA | NA | TRBJ1-1 | TRBV7-8 | CASSPPTRGAFF | TGTGCCAGCAGCCCGCCCACAAGGGGAGCTTTCTTT
NA | NA | TRBJ1-2 | TRBV25-1 | CASSEGASSNYGYTF | TGTGCCAGCAGTGAAGGGGCCAGTTCTAACTATGGCTACACCTTC
NA | NA | TRBJ1-3 | TRBV28 | CASRKGGERGNTIYF | TGTGCCAGCAGGAAGGGGGGGGAAAGAGGAAACACCATATATTTT
TRBD1 | once | TRBJ1-2 | TRBV7-3 | CASSDGTAAVHGYTF | TGTGCCAGCAGCGACGGGACAGCGGCTGTGCATGGCTACACCTTC
NA | NA | TRBJ1-2 | TRBV7-2 | CASSLGGGAGYYGYTF | TGTGCCAGCAGCTTAGGGGGCGGAGCAGGATACTATGGCTACACCTTC
NA | once | TRBJ1-5 | TRBV28 | CASRTGYTRNQPQHF | TGTGCCAGCAGGACGGGTTATACCCGCAATCAGCCCCAGCATTTT
TRBD2 | NA | TRBJ2-3 | TRBV27 | CASSLIPGGTDTQYF | TGTGCCAGCAGTTTAATCCCGGGGGGAACAGATACGCAGTATTTT
TRBD2 | NA | TRBJ2-1 | TRBV7-2 | CASSFTSGGAEEQFF | TGTGCCAGCAGCTTTACTAGCGGGGGGGCTGAGGAGCAGTTCTTC
TRBD2 | once | TRBJ2-5 | TRBV7-9 | CASSWEGRETQYF | TGTGCCAGCAGCTGGGAGGGCCGAGAGACCCAGTACTTC
TRBD1 | NA | TRBJ1-1 | TRBV7-8 | CASSQRGQGDTEAFF | TGTGCCAGCAGCCAACGCGGACAGGGGGACACTGAAGCTTTCTTT
NA | NA | TRBJ2-7 | TRBV6-5 | CASSYSILGGGYEQYF | TGTGCCAGCAGTTACTCGATTCTAGGAGGTGGGTACGAGCAGTACTTC
NA | once | TRBJ1-1 | TRBV29-1 | CSVPGGRNTEAFF | TGCAGCGTCCCGGGGGGGAGAAACACTGAAGCTTTCTTT
TRBD2 | few | TRBJ2-5 | TRBV3-1/TRBV3-2 | CASSQLVVIAGDPGETQYF | TGTGCCAGCAGCCAACTGGTGGTAATAGCGGGGGATCCGGGCGAGACCCAGTACTTC
TRBD1 | NA | TRBJ1-2 | TRBV28 | CASRSGTGVFF | TGTGCCAGCAGATCCGGGACAGGGGTTTTCTTC
NA | once | TRBJ2-5 | TRBV18 | CASSPQTGGSVLGTQYF | TGTGCCAGCTCACCCCAGACAGGAGGCTCCGTTCTAGGGACCCAGTACTTC
TRBD1 | NA | TRBJ1-4 | TRBV7-8 | CASSRGQLNEKLFF | TGTGCCAGCAGCCGGGGACAGCTTAATGAAAAACTGTTTTTT
NA | NA | TRBJ2-3 | TRBV6-2/TRBV6-3 | CASSYGLATSTDTQYF | TGTGCCAGCAGTTACGGGCTAGCGACTAGCACAGATACGCAGTATTTT
NA | NA | TRBJ1-6 | TRBV6-2/TRBV6-3 | CASSYTRGGTYNSPLHF | TGTGCCAGCAGTTACACCAGGGGAGGGACCTATAATTCACCCCTCCACTTT
TRBD2 | NA | TRBJ2-3 | TRBV5-1 | CASSFPENGSKGLAGHSTDTQYF | TGCGCCAGCAGCTTCCCGGAAAACGGGAGTAAGGGACTAGCGGGCCATAGCACAGATACGCAGTATTTT
NA | NA | TRBJ1-6 | TRBV11-1 | CASSLATGDSPLHF | TGTGCCAGCAGCTTGGCGACGGGAGATTCACCCCTCCACTTT
TRBD1 | NA | TRBJ1-2 | TRBV5-6 | CASSWDRGNYGYTF | TGTGCCAGCAGCTGGGACAGGGGGAACTATGGCTACACCTTC
NA | NA | TRBJ2-1 | TRBV19 | CASSSLLRVNEQFF | TGTGCCAGTAGTAGCCTTCTCAGGGTGAATGAGCAGTTCTTC
NA | NA | TRBJ2-5 | TRBV18 | CASSPRRGLQETQYF | TGTGCCAGCTCACCACGCAGGGGCCTCCAAGAGACCCAGTACTTC
NA | few | TRBJ1-5 | TRBV11-2 | CASSLSSYSNQPQHF | TGTGCCAGCAGCTTATCCTCGTATAGCAATCAGCCCCAGCATTTT
NA | NA | TRBJ2-6 | TRBV10-3 | CAISVRGPGANVLTF | TGTGCCATCAGTGTACGAGGGCCTGGGGCCAACGTCCTGACTTTC
NA | NA | TRBJ1-4 | TRBV6-5 | CASSYSDSLNEKLFF | TGTGCCAGCAGTTATTCGGACAGCTTGAATGAAAAACTGTTTTTT
NA | NA | TRBJ1-1 | TRBV7-2 | CASSLTVNQAFF | TGTGCCAGCAGCTTAACGGTGAATCAAGCTTTCTTT
NA | NA | TRBJ1-4 | TRBV7-3 | CASSLMGRGFTNEKLFF | TGTGCCAGCAGCTTAATGGGCAGGGGTTTCACTAATGAAAAACTGTTTTTT
TRBD2 | once | TRBJ2-1 | TRBV6-1 | CASSDLGTSGSYEQFF | TGTGCCAGCAGTGACCTAGGGACTAGCGGGAGCTATGAGCAGTTCTTC
NA | NA | TRBJ1-3 | TRBV11-2 | CASSLGRTGNTIYF | TGTGCCAGCAGCTTAGGACGGACAGGAAACACCATATATTTT